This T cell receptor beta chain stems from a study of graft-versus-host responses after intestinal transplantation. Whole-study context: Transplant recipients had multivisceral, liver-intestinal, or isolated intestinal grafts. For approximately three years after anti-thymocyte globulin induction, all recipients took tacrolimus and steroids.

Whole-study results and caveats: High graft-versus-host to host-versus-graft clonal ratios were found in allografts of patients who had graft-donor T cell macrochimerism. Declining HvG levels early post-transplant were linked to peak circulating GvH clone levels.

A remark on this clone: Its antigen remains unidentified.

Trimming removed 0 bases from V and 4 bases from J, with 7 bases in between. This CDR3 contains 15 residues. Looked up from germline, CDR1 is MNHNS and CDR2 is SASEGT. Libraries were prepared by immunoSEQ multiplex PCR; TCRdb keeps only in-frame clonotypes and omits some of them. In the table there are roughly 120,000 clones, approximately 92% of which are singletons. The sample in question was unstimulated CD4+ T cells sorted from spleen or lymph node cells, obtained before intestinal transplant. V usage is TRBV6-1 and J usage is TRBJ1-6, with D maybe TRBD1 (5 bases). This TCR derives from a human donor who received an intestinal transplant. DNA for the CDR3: TGTGCCAGCAGTGAAGCGGGGGGGTATAATTCACCCCTCCACTTT. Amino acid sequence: CASSEAGGYNSPLHF.